The entry below gives a single T cell receptor beta chain sequence along with its context. These data are taken from a study of cytomegalovirus exposure and HLA in healthy donors. A multiplex PCR was run with 60 Vbeta primers and 13 Jbeta primers. Assay: immunoSEQ multiplex PCR; the TCRdb copy retains only in-frame clones and omits some. The table for this sample gives roughly 110,000 clones. Healthy bone marrow donors supplied every sample. CDR3 size: 16 residues. Germline values: CDR1 SGHTA, CDR2 FQGNSA. The trim removed 5 bases at V and 3 bases at J, leaving 8 bases unmatched. Specimen: PBMCs. This rearrangement joins TRBV7-2 to TRBJ2-3; 10 positions match TRBD2. The clonotype comes from a man aged 35 to 55 in good health and CMV-seropositive. The CDR3 spells CASSPHPGLATDTQYF. The CDR3 DNA reads as TGTGCCAGCAGCCCCCACCCGGGACTAGCGACAGATACGCAGTATTTT.